Presented here are 10 T cell receptor beta chains from one specimen sequenced in a study of blood T cells in healthy people across ages. Together with a sample-barcoded 5' primer, a J-beta primer mix was included in a second PCR lasting 7 to 11 cycles. TCRdb called the 5' RACE reads again in MiXCR, with one record for every CDR3 protein. Among around 1,600,000 distinct CDR3 sequences listed, less than 45% were seen once. Sequencing input: blood. The receptors originated from a woman aged 18-29 years in good health.

The chain is built from TRBV12-5 and TRBJ1-1; possibly TRBD1 for D (6 bases). Trimming cost V 4 bases and J 11 bases, with 8 bases left between them. The CDR3 contains 10 residues. Germline CDR1 and CDR2: LGHNT and FRNRAP. The CDR3 region is CASGSGAAFF. The CDR3 region has the DNA TGTGCTAGTGGTTCAGGGGCGGCTTTCTTT.

The chain combines TRBV15 with TRBJ1-2; D is perhaps TRBD1 (5 bases). Germline loops: CDR1 LNHNV, CDR2 YYDKDF (reference sequence). CDR3 length: 16 residues. V was pared by 6 bases and J by 6 bases, with 23 bases between. This CDR3 is CATSPDLGVPLNGYTF. The DNA for the CDR3 is TGTGCCACCAGTCCTGATCTGGGGGTACCACTAAATGGCTACACCTTC.

This clonotype has a handful of counts. The J gene is TRBJ2-1, the V gene TRBV19; D possibly corresponds to TRBD2 (6 bases). The V gene lost 2 bases and the J gene lost 2 bases, with 10 bases spanning the gap. CDR1 is LNHDA and CDR2 is SQIVND in the germline V gene (reference sequence). CDR3 size: 15 residues. The DNA for the CDR3 is TGTGCCAGTAGTATATTCGGGAGTGCCTACAATGAGCAGTTCTTC. It yields the protein CASSIFGSAYNEQFF.

This rearrangement joins TRBV4-2 to TRBJ2-4; D may be TRBD2 (6 bases). The germline gives CDR1 LGHNA, CDR2 YNFKEQ. Trimming cost V 0 bases and J 13 bases, with 16 bases left between them. The CDR3 is made up of 14 amino acids. The CDR3 spells CASSQELLARGQYF. The CDR3 DNA reads as TGTGCCAGCAGCCAAGAATTGCTAGCGCGCGGGCAGTACTTC.

Details on this clonotype: At one of its ends the junction is not consistent with the germline gene, which may arise from a read error. The chain joins TRBV20-1 to TRBJ2-1, with TRBD1 identical over 8 bases. Germline V CDR1 and CDR2: DFQATT, SNEGSKA (reference sequence). The CDR3 length is 15 residues. CDR3 sequence reads: CSARQGHGPYNAQFF. The CDR3 DNA sequence: TGCAGTGCGCGACAGGGGCATGGTCCCTACAATGCGCAGTTCTTC.

The chain recombines TRBV5-1 with TRBJ2-2; 7 positions match TRBD1. The CDR3 is 16 amino acids. The germline gives CDR1 SGHRS, CDR2 YFSETQ. V lost 4 bases to trimming and J lost 1 base; unmatched junction nucleotides: 7. CDR3 sequence: CASSDPRTGNTGELFF. DNA for the CDR3: TGCGCCAGCAGCGACCCCCGGACAGGGAACACCGGGGAGCTGTTTTTT.

This chain uses TRBV20-1 with TRBJ1-5; maybe TRBD1 (5 bases). The CDR3 is made up of 16 amino acids. Germline V gene data show CDR1 as DFQATT and CDR2 as SNEGSKA (reference sequence). V was pared by 0 bases and J by 4 bases, with 16 bases between. CDR3 in amino acids: CSARDFGTAANQPQHF. For the CDR3, the DNA is TGCAGTGCTAGAGATTTTGGGACCGCCGCTAATCAGCCCCAGCATTTT.

This clonotype was seen a few times. This chain connects TRBV24-1 to TRBJ2-1; D is perhaps TRBD1 (6 bases). CDR1 KGHDR and CDR2 SFDVKD come from the germline V gene. V lost 4 bases, J lost 4 bases, and 19 bases lay in between. There are 17 residues in the CDR3. The CDR3 reads CATSERFLGASYNEQFF. Written as DNA, the CDR3 is TGTGCCACCAGTGAAAGGTTTTTGGGGGCGTCATACAATGAGCAGTTCTTC.

This clonotype was seen once. The genes are TRBV7-9 and TRBJ2-3; D remains ambiguous. The CDR3 loop spans 15 amino acids. Germline CDR1 SEHNR, CDR2 FQNEAQ (reference sequence). Deletions cut 2 bases from V and 2 bases from J, with 11 bases between. The CDR3 sequence is CASSLRGSLTDTQYF. The CDR3 nucleotides are TGTGCCAGCAGCTTACGCGGCAGCCTCACAGATACGCAGTATTTT.

Worth noting for this clonotype: A read error may produce the germline difference seen at one junction end. The chain joins TRBV29-1 to TRBJ1-5; 8 positions match TRBD1. The V gene's germline CDR1 is SQVTM and CDR2 ANQGSEA. The CDR3 has 13 residues. The CDR3 bases are TGCAGCGTCCAGGGGGCATCCAATCGGCCCAAGCATTTT. It yields the protein CSVQGASNRPKHF.